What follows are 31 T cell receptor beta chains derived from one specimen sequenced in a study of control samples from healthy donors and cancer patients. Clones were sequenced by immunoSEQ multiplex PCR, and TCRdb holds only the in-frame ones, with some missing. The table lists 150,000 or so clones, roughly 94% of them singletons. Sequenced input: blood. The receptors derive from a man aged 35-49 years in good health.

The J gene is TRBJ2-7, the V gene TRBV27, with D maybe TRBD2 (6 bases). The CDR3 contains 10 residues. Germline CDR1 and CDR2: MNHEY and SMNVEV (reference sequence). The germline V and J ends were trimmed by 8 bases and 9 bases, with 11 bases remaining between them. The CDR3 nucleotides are TGTGCCAGCGGCCCCGGGGGGCAGTACTTC. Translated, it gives CASGPGGQYF.

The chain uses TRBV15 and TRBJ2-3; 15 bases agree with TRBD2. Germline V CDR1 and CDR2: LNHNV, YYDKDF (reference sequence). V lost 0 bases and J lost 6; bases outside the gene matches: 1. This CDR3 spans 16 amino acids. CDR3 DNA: TGTGCCACCAGCAGAGATGGACTAGCGGGAGGGGATACGCAGTATTTT. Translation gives CATSRDGLAGGDTQYF.

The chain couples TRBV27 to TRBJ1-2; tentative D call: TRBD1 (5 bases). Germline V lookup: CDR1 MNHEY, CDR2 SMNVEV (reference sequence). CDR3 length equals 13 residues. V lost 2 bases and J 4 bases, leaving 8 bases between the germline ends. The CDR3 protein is CASSLGGSYGYTF. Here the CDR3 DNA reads TGTGCCAGCAGTTTAGGGGGGAGCTATGGCTACACCTTC.

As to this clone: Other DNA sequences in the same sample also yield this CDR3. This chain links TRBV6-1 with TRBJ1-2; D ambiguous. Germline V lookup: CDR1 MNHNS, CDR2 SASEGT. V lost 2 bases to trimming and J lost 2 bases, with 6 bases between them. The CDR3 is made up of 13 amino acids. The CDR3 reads CASSERRNYGYTF. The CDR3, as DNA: TGTGCCAGCAGTGAAAGGCGAAACTATGGCTACACCTTC.

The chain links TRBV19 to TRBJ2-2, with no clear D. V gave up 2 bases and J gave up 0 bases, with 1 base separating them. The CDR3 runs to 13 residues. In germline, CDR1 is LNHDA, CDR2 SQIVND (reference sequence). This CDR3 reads CASSITNTGELFF. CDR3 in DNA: TGTGCCAGTAGTATAACGAACACCGGGGAGCTGTTTTTT.

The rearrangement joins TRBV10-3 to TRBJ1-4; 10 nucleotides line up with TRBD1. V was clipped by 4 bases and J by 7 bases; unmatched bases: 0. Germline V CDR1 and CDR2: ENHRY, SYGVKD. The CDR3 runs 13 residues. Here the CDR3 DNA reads TGTGCCATCAGTGGGACAGGGGGTGAAAAACTGTTTTTT. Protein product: CAISGTGGEKLFF.

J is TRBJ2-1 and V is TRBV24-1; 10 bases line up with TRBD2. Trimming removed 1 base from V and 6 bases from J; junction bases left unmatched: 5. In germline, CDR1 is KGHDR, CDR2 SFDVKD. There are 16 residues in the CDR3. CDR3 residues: CATSDLGSSGSNEQFF. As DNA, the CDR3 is TGTGCCACCAGTGATTTAGGATCTAGCGGGAGCAATGAGCAGTTCTTC.

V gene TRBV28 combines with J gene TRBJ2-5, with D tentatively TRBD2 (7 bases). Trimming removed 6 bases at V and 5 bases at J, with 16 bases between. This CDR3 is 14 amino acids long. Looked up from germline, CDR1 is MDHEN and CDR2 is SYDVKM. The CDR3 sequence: CASSPRGAGETQYF. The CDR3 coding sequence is TGTGCCAGCAGCCCCCGGGGGGCCGGTGAGACCCAGTACTTC.

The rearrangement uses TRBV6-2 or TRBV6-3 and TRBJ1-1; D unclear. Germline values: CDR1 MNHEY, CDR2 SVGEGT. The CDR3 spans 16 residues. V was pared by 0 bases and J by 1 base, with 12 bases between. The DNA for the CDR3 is TGTGCCAGCAGTTACTCGAGGCGTCAGGCGAACACTGAAGCTTTCTTT. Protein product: CASSYSRRQANTEAFF.

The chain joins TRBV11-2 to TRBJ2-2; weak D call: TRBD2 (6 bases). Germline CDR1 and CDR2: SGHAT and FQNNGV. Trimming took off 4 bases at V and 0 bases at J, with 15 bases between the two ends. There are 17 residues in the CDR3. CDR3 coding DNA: TGTGCCAGCAGCTCGGGACTCTGGGAACCGAACACCGGGGAGCTGTTTTTT. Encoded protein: CASSSGLWEPNTGELFF.

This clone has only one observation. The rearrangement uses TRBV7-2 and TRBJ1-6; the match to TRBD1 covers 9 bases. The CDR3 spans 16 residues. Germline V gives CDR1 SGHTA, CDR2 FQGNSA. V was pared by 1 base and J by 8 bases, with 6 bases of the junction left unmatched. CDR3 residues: CASSLVWDRDHSPLHF. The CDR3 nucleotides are TGTGCCAGCAGCTTAGTTTGGGACAGGGACCATTCACCCCTCCACTTT.

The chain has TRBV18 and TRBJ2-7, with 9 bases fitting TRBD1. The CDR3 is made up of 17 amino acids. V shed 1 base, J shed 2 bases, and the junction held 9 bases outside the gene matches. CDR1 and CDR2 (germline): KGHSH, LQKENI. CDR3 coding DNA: TGTGCCAGCTCACCACTCCCGGGACAGGGTAAGGCCTACGAGCAGTACTTC. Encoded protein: CASSPLPGQGKAYEQYF.

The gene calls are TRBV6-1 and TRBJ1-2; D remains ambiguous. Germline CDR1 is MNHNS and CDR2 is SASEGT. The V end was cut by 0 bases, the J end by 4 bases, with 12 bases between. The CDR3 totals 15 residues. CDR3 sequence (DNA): TGTGCCAGCAGTGAAGCGGGCGAACGGGGCTATGGCTACACCTTC. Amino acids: CASSEAGERGYGYTF.

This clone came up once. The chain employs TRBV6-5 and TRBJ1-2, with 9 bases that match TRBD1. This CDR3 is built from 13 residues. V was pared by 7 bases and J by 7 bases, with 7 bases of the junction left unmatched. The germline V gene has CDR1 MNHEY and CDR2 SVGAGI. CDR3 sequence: CASTPRQGGGYTF. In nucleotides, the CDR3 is TGTGCCAGCACCCCTCGACAGGGGGGTGGCTACACCTTC.

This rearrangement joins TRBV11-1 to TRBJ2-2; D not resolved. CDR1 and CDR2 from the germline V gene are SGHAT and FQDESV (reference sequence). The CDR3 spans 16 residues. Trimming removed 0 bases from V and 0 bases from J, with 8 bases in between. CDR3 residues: CASSLAASANTGELFF. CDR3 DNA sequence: TGTGCCAGCAGCTTAGCGGCGAGCGCGAACACCGGGGAGCTGTTTTTT.

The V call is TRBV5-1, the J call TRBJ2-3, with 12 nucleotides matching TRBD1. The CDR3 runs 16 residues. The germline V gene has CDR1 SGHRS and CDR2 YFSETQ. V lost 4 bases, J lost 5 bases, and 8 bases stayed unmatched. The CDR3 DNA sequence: TGCGCCAGCAGCCCTGGGGGACAGGGGGCTGGAGATACGCAGTATTTT. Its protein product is CASSPGGQGAGDTQYF.

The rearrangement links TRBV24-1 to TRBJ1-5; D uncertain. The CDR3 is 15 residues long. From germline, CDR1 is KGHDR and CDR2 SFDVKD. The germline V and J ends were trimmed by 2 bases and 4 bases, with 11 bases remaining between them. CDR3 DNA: TGTGCCACCAGTGATTCAGCGCGGATTAATCAGCCCCAGCATTTT. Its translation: CATSDSARINQPQHF.

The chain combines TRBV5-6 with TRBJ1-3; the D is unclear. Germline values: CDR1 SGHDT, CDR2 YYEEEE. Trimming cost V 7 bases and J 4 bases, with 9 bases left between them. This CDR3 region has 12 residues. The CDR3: CASARSGNTIYF. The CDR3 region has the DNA TGTGCCAGCGCCCGGAGCGGAAACACCATATATTTT.

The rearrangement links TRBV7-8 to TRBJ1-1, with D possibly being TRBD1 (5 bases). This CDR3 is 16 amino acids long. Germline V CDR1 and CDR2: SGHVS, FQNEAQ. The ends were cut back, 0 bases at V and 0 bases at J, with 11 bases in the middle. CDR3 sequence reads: CASSLAGTVMNTEAFF. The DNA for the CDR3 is TGTGCCAGCAGCTTAGCGGGGACGGTTATGAACACTGAAGCTTTCTTT.

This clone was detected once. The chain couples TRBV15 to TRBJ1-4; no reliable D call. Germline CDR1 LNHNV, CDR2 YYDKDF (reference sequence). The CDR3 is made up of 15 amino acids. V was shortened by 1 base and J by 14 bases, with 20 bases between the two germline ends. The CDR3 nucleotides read TGTGCCACCAGCAGAGCTGATTTCCGGGGAGTAAATCTGTTTTTT. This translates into CATSRADFRGVNLFF. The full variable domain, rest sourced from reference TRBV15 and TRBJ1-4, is DAMVIQNPRYQVTQFGKPVTLSCSQTLNHNVMYWYQQKSSQAPKLLFHYYDKDFNNEADTPDNFQSRRPNTSFCFLDIRSPGLGDTAMYLCATSRADFRGVNLFFGSGTQLSVL.

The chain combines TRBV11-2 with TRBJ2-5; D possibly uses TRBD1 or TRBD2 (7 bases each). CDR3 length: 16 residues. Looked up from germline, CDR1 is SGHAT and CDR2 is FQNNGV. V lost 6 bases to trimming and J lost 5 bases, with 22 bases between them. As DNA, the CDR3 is TGTGCCAGCAGTTTCCCGACAGGGACTATGGGGGAGACCCAGTACTTC. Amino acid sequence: CASSFPTGTMGETQYF.

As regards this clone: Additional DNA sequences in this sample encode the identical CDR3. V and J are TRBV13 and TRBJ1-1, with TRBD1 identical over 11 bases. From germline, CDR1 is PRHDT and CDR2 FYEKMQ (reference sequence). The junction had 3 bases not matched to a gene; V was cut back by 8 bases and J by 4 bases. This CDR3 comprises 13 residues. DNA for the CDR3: TGTGCCAGCGGGACAGGGGGAAGCACTGAAGCTTTCTTT. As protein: CASGTGGSTEAFF.

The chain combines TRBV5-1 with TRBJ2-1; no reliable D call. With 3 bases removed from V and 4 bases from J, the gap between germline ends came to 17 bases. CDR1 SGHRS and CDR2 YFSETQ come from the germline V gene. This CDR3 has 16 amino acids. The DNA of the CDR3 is TGCGCCAGCAGCTCGAATAACATGGCGCGTTACAATGAGCAGTTCTTC. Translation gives CASSSNNMARYNEQFF.

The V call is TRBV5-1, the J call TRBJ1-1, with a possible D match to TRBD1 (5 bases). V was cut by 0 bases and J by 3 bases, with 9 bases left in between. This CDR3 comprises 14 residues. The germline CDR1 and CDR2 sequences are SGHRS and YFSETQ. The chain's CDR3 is CASSLVGGDTEAFF. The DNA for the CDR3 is TGCGCCAGCAGCTTGGTGGGAGGGGACACTGAAGCTTTCTTT.

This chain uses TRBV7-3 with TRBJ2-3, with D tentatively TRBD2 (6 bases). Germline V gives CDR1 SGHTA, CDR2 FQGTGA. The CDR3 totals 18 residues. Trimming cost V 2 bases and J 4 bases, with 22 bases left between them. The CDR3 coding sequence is TGTGCCAGCAGCTTAGACCTACCGGGAGTTCGTGTCGCAGATACGCAGTATTTT. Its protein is CASSLDLPGVRVADTQYF.

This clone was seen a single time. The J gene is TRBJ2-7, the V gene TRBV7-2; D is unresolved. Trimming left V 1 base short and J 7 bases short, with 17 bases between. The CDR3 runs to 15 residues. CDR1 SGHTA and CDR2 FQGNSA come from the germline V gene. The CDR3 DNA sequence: TGTGCCAGCAGCTTAGTTCGTACAGCTCCTTCGGAGCAGTACTTC. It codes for CASSLVRTAPSEQYF. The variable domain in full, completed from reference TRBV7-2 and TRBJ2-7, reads GAGVSQSPSNKVTEKGKDVELRCDPISGHTALYWYRQSLGQGLEFLIYFQGNSAPDKSGLPSDRFSAERTGGSVSTLTIQRTQQEDSAVYLCASSLVRTAPSEQYFGPGTRLTVT.

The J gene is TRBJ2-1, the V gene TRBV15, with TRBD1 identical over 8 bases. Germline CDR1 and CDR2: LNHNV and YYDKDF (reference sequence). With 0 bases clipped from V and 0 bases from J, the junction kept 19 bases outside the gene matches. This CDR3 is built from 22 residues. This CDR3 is CATSRDLGRGRLGLSSYNEQFF. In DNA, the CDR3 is TGTGCCACCAGCAGAGATTTGGGCAGGGGGCGACTAGGTTTGAGCTCCTACAATGAGCAGTTCTTC.

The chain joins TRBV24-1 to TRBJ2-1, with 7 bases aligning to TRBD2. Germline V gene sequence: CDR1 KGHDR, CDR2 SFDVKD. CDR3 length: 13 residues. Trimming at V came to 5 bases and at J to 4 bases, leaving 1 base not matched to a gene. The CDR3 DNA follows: TGTGCCACCAGTGGGGGGGGTTACAATGAGCAGTTCTTC. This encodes CATSGGGYNEQFF.

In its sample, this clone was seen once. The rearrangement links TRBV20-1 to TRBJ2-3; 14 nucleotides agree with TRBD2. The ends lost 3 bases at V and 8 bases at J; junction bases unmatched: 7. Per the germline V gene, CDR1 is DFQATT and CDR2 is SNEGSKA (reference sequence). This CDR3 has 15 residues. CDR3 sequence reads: CSASRGLAGEGTQYF. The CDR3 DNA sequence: TGCAGTGCTAGTCGGGGACTAGCGGGAGAGGGTACGCAGTATTTT.

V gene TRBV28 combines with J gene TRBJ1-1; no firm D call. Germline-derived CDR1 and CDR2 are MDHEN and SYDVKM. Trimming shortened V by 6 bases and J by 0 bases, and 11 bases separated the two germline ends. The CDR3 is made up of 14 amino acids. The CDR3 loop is CASSIGRMNTEAFF. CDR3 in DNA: TGTGCCAGCAGCATCGGCAGGATGAACACTGAAGCTTTCTTT.

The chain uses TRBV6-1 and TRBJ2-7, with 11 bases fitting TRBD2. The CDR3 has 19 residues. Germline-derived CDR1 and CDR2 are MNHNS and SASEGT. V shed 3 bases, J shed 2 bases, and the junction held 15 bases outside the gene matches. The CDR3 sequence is CASSDLITSGGYFPYEQYF. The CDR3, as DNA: TGTGCCAGCAGTGATCTGATTACTAGCGGGGGCTATTTTCCCTACGAGCAGTACTTC.